This note documents a single T cell receptor beta chain sequence. This sample stems from a study of blood T cell repertoires in COVID-19. Only in-frame clones appear in the TCRdb table, and some are missing; sequencing was by immunoSEQ multiplex PCR. The sample lists about 240,000 clones, roughly 87% seen once, with approximately 7.6% in the top ten. V lost 4 bases and J lost 0, with 9 bases in between. CDR1 SEHNR and CDR2 FQNEAQ come from the germline V gene (reference sequence). This CDR3 spans 15 amino acids. Input material: peripheral blood. This sequence was found in a man in his 60s who had recovered from COVID-19. V usage is TRBV7-9 and J usage is TRBJ1-4; no firm D call. The CDR3 region has the DNA TGTGCCAGCAGCTACACCAGTCCAACTAATGAAAAACTGTTTTTT. It yields the protein CASSYTSPTNEKLFF.